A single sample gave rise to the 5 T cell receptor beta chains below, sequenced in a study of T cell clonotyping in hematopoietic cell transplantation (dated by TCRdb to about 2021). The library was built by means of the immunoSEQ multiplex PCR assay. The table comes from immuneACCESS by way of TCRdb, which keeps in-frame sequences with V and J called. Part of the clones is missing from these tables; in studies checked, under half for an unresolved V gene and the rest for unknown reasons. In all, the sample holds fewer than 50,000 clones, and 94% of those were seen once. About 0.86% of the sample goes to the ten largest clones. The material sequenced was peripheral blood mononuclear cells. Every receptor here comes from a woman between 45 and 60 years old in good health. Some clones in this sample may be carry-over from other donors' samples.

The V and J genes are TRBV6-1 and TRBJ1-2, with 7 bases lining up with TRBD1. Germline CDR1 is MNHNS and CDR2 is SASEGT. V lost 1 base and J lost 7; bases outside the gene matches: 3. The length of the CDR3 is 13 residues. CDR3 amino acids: CASSEVAGGGYTF. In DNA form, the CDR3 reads TGTGCCAGCAGTGAAGTGGCAGGGGGTGGCTACACCTTC.

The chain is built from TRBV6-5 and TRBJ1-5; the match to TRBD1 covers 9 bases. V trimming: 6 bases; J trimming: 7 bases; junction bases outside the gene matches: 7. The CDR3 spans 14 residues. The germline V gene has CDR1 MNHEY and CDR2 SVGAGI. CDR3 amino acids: CASRRDRAGQPQHF. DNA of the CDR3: TGTGCCAGCAGACGGGACAGGGCTGGGCAGCCCCAGCATTTT.

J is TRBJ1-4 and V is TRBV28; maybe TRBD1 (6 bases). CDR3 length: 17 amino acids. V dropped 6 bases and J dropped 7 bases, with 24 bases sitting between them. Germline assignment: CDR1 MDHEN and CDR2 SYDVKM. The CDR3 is CASRRTLPGGAGEKLFF. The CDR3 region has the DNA TGTGCCAGCAGAAGGACCCTTCCCGGGGGCGCAGGTGAAAAACTGTTTTTT.

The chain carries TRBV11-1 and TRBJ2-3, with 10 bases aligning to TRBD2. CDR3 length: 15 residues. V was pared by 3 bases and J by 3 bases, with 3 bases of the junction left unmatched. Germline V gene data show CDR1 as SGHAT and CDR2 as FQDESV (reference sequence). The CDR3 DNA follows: TGTGCCAGCAGCTTGATTAGCGGGGGGACAGATACGCAGTATTTT. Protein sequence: CASSLISGGTDTQYF.

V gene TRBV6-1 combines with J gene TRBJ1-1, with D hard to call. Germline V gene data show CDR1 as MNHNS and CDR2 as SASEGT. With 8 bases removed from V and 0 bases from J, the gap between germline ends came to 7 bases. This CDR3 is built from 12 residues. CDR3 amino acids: CASRLMNTEAFF. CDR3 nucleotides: TGTGCCAGCCGGCTGATGAACACTGAAGCTTTCTTT.